This TCR beta chain is drawn from a study of T cells in Graves' hyperthyroidism and ophthalmopathy. Broader study findings: Before onset, ophthalmopathy was predicted by the model a median about six months earlier.

Absence of ophthalmopathy progression within 18 months defined stable Graves' hyperthyroidism. RNA transcripts gave rise to amplified TCR beta CDR3 regions. The TCR CDR3 first-round RT-PCR relied on the HTBI primer set. TCRdb fed the multiplex PCR reads into MiXCR, producing one record per CDR3 protein. The repertoire holds 560,000 or so distinct CDR3 sequences, with roughly 50% as singletons. Per the germline V gene, CDR1 is SEHNR and CDR2 is FQNEAQ (reference sequence). The J segment lost 5 bases and the V segment lost 6 bases, leaving 17 bases of the junction unmatched. This CDR3 is built from 19 residues. This clonotype has a single count. Its antigen is not identified.

The chain carries TRBV7-9 and TRBJ2-7; 15 bases align to TRBD2. The source of this sequence is a woman in her late teens or twenties with Graves' hyperthyroidism. The sequencing sample was made of peripheral blood or thyroid tissue (not recorded which). CDR3: CASSSPGLAGGTSSNEQYF. CDR3 sequence (DNA): TGTGCCAGCAGTTCGCCGGGACTAGCGGGAGGCACTAGCTCGAACGAGCAGTACTTC.